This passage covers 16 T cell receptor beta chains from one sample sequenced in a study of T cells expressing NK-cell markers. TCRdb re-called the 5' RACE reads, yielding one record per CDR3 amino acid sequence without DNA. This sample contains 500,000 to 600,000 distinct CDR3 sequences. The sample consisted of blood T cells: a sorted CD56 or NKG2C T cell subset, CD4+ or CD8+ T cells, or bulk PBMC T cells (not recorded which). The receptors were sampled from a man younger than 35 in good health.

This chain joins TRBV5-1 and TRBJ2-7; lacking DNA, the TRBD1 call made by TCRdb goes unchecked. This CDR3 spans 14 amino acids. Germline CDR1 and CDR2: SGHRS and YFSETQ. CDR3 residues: CASSIPGTGYEQYF.

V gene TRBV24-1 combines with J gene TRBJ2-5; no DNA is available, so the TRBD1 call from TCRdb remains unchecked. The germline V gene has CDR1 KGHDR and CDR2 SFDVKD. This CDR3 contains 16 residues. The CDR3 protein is CATSDSGRGRQETQYF.

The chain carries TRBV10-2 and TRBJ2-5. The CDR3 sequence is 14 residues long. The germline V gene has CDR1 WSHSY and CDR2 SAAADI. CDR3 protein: CASSSLGFTETQYF.

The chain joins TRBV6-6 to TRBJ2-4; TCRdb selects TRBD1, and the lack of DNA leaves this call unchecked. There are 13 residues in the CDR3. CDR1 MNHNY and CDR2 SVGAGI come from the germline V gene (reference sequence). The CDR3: CASRKPDREQQYF.

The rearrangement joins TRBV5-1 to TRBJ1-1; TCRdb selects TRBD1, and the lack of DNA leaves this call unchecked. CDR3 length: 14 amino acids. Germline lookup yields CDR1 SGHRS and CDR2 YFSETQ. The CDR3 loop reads CASSWLGGNTEAFF.

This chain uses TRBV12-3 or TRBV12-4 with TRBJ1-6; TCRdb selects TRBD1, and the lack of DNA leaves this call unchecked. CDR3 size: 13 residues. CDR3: CASSQGEWSPLHF.

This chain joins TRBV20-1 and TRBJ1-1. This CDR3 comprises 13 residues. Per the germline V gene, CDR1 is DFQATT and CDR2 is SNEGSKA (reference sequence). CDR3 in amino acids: CSGVPGLNTEAFF.

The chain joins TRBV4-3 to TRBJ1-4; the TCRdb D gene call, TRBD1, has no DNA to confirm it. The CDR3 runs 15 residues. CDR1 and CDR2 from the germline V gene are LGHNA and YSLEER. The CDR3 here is CASRGGPATNEKLFF.

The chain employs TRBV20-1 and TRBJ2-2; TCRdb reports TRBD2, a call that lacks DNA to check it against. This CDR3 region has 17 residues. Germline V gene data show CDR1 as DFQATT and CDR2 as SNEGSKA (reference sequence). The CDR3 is CSARDWTSGGHTGELFF.

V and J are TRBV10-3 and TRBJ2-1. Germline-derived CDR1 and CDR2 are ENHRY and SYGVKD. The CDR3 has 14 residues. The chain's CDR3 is CAISDGSSYNEQFF.

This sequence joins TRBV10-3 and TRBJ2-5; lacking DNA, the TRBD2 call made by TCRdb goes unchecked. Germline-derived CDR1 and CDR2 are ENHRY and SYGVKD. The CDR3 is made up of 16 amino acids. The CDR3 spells CAISESSGAPGETQYF.

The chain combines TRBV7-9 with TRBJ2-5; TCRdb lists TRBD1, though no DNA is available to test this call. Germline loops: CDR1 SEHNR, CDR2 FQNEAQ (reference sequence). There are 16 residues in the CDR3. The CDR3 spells CASSTTRLRGGETQYF.

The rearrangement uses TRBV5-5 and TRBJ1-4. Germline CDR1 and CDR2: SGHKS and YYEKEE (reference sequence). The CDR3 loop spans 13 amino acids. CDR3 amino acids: CASSLDFREKLFF.

CDR3: CASSYSWGSNEQFF. The chain uses TRBV6-5 and TRBJ2-1; the D gene TCRdb calls, TRBD1, cannot be checked with no DNA. CDR3 length: 14 residues. Germline V gene data show CDR1 as MNHEY and CDR2 as SVGAGI.

The CDR3 is CASSQDRELFF. This rearrangement joins TRBV7-9 to TRBJ2-2. CDR1 and CDR2 (germline): SEHNR, FQNEAQ (reference sequence). The CDR3 extends over 11 amino acids. The whole variable domain, remainder taken from reference TRBV7-9 and TRBJ2-2, is DTGVSQNPRHKITKRGQNVTFRCDPISEHNRLYWYRQTLGQGPEFLTYFQNEAQLEKSRLLSDRFSAERPKGSFSTLEIQRTEQGDSAMYLCASSQDRELFFGEGSRLTVL.

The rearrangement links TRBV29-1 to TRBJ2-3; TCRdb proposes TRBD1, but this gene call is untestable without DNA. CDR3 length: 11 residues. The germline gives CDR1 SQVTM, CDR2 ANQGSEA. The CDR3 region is CSAEGVDTQYF.